This TCR beta chain was found in a study of early T cells in non-severe SARS-CoV-2 infection. TCRdb used MiXCR to reprocess the 5' RACE reads, holding one entry per CDR3 protein. The sample yields tens of thousands of distinct CDR3 sequences, about 10% seen once. This clonotype was detected a few times. V was shortened by 3 bases and J by 4 bases, with 9 bases between the two germline ends. This CDR3 has 14 residues. CDR1 and CDR2 from the germline V gene are SEHNR and FQNEAQ (reference sequence). The rearrangement links TRBV7-9 to TRBJ2-2, with D perhaps TRBD1 (6 bases). This specimen was whole blood, taken at baseline. The receptor was derived from an adult who was a healthcare worker with PCR-confirmed SARS-CoV-2 infection or an uninfected control (not recorded which). CDR3: CASSFAGATGELFF. CDR3 coding DNA: TGTGCCAGCAGCTTCGCAGGGGCCACCGGGGAGCTGTTTTTT.